One and the same sample provided the 3 T cell receptor beta chains below, sequenced in a study of blood T cell repertoires in COVID-19. This table comes from immunoSEQ multiplex PCR, and its TCRdb copy is limited to in-frame clones, with some not included. This table has just over 65,000 clones, roughly nine tenths appearing once. The specimen was peripheral blood. The receptors were sampled from a man in his sixties with acute or convalescent COVID-19.

This rearrangement joins TRBV5-8 to TRBJ2-5; TRBD1 agrees at 9 bases. The trim removed 0 bases at V and 2 bases at J, leaving 11 bases unmatched. Germline CDR1 and CDR2: SGHTS and YDEGEE. The CDR3 sequence is 18 residues long. The CDR3: CASSLDRDREGGQETQYF. DNA for the CDR3: TGTGCCAGCAGCTTGGATCGGGACAGGGAGGGGGGACAAGAGACCCAGTACTTC.

The chain combines TRBV29-1 with TRBJ1-2; tentative D call: TRBD1 (5 bases). The CDR3 extends over 11 amino acids. The germline V and J ends were trimmed by 8 bases and 8 bases, with 15 bases remaining between them. The germline V gene has CDR1 SQVTM and CDR2 ANQGSEA. The CDR3 nucleotides read TGCAGCCACCCGGATGGGGGGGGCTACACCTTC. Translated: CSHPDGGGYTF.

V gene TRBV5-4 combines with J gene TRBJ2-1; possibly TRBD1 for D (6 bases). V shed 4 bases and J shed 3 bases, with 20 bases lying between them. Germline CDR1 and CDR2: SGHNT and YYREEE (reference sequence). This CDR3 has 17 residues. The CDR3 nucleotides read TGTGCCAGCAGCCCAAGCCCGACAGGTGATAACTACAATGAGCAGTTCTTC. Its translation is CASSPSPTGDNYNEQFF.